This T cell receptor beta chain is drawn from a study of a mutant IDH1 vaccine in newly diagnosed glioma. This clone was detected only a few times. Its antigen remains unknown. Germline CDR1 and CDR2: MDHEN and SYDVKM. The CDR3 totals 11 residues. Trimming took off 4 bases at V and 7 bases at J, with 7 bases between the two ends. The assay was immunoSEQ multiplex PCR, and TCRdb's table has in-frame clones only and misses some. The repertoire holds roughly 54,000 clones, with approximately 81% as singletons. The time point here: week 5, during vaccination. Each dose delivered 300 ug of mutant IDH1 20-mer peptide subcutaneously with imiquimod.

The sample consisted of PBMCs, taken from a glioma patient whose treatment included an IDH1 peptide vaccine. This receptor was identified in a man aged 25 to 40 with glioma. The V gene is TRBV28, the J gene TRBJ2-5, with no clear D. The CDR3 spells CASSSSRTQYF. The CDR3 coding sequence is TGTGCCAGCAGTTCGAGTCGGACCCAGTACTTC.